This entry lists 24 T cell receptor beta chains sequenced from one sample in a study of regulatory T cells in long-lasting Graves disease. Construction of the TCR beta libraries employed iRepertoire HTBI primers in conjunction with Arm-PCR of CDR3 regions. TCRdb itself ran the multiplex PCR reads through MiXCR, one entry per CDR3 protein. This sample yields 400,000 to 550,000 distinct CDR3 sequences, of which about 16% are seen a single time; approximately 15% belongs to the top ten. This sample's time point: newly diagnosed GD, antithyroid drugs for less than 3 months. TCR sequences were obtained from RNA taken from PBMCs. These data also featured in a second study, about T cells in Graves' hyperthyroidism and ophthalmopathy.

The input for sequencing was peripheral blood mononuclear cells (PBMCs), taken at new diagnosis, from a patient treated with antithyroid drugs. The receptors shown here come from a woman in her 30s with Graves disease.

Many counts were recorded for this clonotype. The rearrangement links TRBV29-1 to TRBJ2-3, with TRBD2 identical over 10 bases. Per the germline V gene, CDR1 is SQVTM and CDR2 is ANQGSEA. The CDR3 sequence is 13 residues long. Losses at the gene ends were 7 bases for V and 2 bases for J; bases not matched to a gene: 3. Here the CDR3 DNA reads TGCAGCGCAACTAGCGGGACCACAGATACGCAGTATTTT. This encodes CSATSGTTDTQYF.

This clonotype was seen repeatedly, ten times or more. This chain joins TRBV28 and TRBJ2-7; perhaps TRBD2 as D (6 bases). The V gene lost 3 bases and the J gene lost 2 bases, with 11 bases spanning the gap. The CDR3 length is 14 residues. Germline V lookup: CDR1 MDHEN, CDR2 SYDVKM. The CDR3 DNA follows: TGTGCCAGCAGTTTTCCGGAGGGGCCCTACGAGCAGTACTTC. It translates to CASSFPEGPYEQYF.

This clonotype was counted many times. This chain links TRBV9 with TRBJ2-7, with 11 positions matching TRBD2. Germline V CDR1 and CDR2: SGDLS, YYNGEE. Unmatched junction bases numbered 2, after V lost 2 bases and J lost 4 bases. The CDR3 sequence is 14 residues long. The CDR3, as DNA: TGTGCCAGCAGCGTCCTAGCGGGAGGTTACGAGCAGTACTTC. It is translated as CASSVLAGGYEQYF.

This clonotype was counted at least ten times. CDR3: CASSSRTGANTEAFF. In DNA, the CDR3 is TGTGCCAGCAGCTCGAGGACAGGGGCGAACACTGAAGCTTTCTTT. V gene TRBV11-3 combines with J gene TRBJ1-1, with TRBD1 matching over 9 bases. Unmatched junction bases numbered 4, after V lost 4 bases and J lost 1 base. CDR3 length: 15 residues. Germline CDR1 is SGHNT and CDR2 is YENEEA.

This clonotype was detected many times. The chain's CDR3 is CASSNPGDEKLFF. Here the CDR3 DNA reads TGTGCCAGCAGCAACCCAGGGGATGAAAAACTGTTTTTT. The V and J genes are TRBV11-1 and TRBJ1-4; possible D gene TRBD1, 6 bases. The V end lost 5 bases, the J end lost 6 bases, and 10 bases lay between the germline ends. Germline CDR1 reads SGHAT; CDR2 reads FQDESV (reference sequence). The CDR3 loop spans 13 amino acids.

This clonotype was seen ten or more times. The genes are TRBV30 and TRBJ2-7; 9 bases are a match to TRBD1. V dropped 1 base and J dropped 0; count of bases not matched to a gene: 4. The CDR3 runs to 15 residues. Germline V gives CDR1 GTSNPN, CDR2 SVGIG (reference sequence). CDR3 protein: CAWSEQGAGSYEQYF. The CDR3 DNA sequence: TGTGCCTGGAGTGAACAGGGGGCTGGCTCCTACGAGCAGTACTTC.

There are many counts of this clonotype. This chain connects TRBV12-3 or TRBV12-4 to TRBJ1-2, with D possibly matching TRBD1 (5 bases). The CDR3 is 14 amino acids. Trimming stripped 7 bases from V and 8 bases from J, with 20 bases between. The CDR3 DNA follows: TGTGCCAGCACCCACGGGGGTTCCTTTGGCGGCTACACCTTC. It yields the protein CASTHGGSFGGYTF.

Regarding this clonotype: A clone one base away is much larger, so this may be a read error. The chain carries TRBV28 and TRBJ2-5; 9 bases map to TRBD2. The end of the DNA aligns better with TRBJ2-1, so the J call may be wrong. The CDR3 length is 16 residues. Germline CDR1 is MDHEN and CDR2 is SYDVKM. DNA for the CDR3: TGTGCCAGCAGTTTATACCTAGCGGGGATCCAAGAGACCCAGTTCTTC. It codes for CASSLYLAGIQETQFF.

The sample holds many counts of this clonotype. The chain uses TRBV12-3 or TRBV12-4 and TRBJ1-1, with 9 bases aligning to TRBD1. The CDR3 is 15 amino acids. V trimming: 2 bases; J trimming: 1 base; junction bases outside the gene matches: 2. The CDR3 is CASSLWDRENTEAFF. The CDR3 DNA is TGTGCCAGCAGTTTATGGGACAGGGAGAACACTGAAGCTTTCTTT.

This clonotype was seen repeatedly, ten times or more. V usage is TRBV30 and J usage is TRBJ1-1; D is ambiguous. This CDR3 has 12 amino acids. Trimming removed 1 base at V and 10 bases at J, with 13 bases between. CDR1 and CDR2 from the germline V gene are GTSNPN and SVGIG (reference sequence). The CDR3 bases are TGTGCCTGGAGTGGGACGGAGCCCTCAGCTTTCTTT. It is translated as CAWSGTEPSAFF.

The rearrangement links TRBV14 to TRBJ2-2, with D unresolved. Germline values: CDR1 SGHDN, CDR2 FVKESK. This CDR3 is 14 amino acids long. V was shortened by 2 bases and J by 1 base, with 5 bases between the two germline ends. For the CDR3, the DNA is TGTGCCAGCAGCCAACGGATGAACACCGGGGAGCTGTTTTTT. It is translated as CASSQRMNTGELFF. Drawing the rest from reference TRBV14 and TRBJ2-2, the complete variable domain is EAGVTQFPSHSVIEKGQTVTLRCDPISGHDNLYWYRRVMGKEIKFLLHFVKESKQDESGMPNNRFLAERTGGTYSTLKVQPAELEDSGVYFCASSQRMNTGELFFGEGSRLTVL.

In the case of this clonotype: This may come from a read error, since a much larger clone is one base off. Likely a read error: the CDR3 ends without its conserved phenylalanine or tryptophan. This sequence joins TRBV28 and TRBJ2-2, with D perhaps TRBD1 (5 bases). V shed 2 bases and J shed 6 bases, with 22 bases lying between them. CDR1 MDHEN and CDR2 SYDVKM come from the germline V gene. CDR3 length equals 18 residues. The CDR3 loop is CASSLEYQGSVLSGELFS. For the CDR3, the DNA is TGTGCCAGCAGTTTAGAGTATCAGGGTTCCGTTTTGTCCGGGGAGCTGTTTTCT.

About this clonotype itself: Mismatch with germline at one junction end may stem from a read error. The chain has TRBV2 and TRBJ1-1; D gene uncertain. The CDR3 is made up of 15 amino acids. CDR1 is SNHLY and CDR2 is FYNNEI in the germline V gene. CDR3 sequence reads: CASSIIQLVNTGAFF. For the CDR3, the DNA is TGTGCCAGCAGCATAATCCAACTAGTAAACACTGGAGCTTTCTTT. Based on the CDR3 plus reference TRBV2 and TRBJ1-1, the full variable domain is EPEVTQTPSHQVTQMGQEVILRCVPISNHLYFYWYRQILGQKVEFLVSFYNNEISEKSEIFDDQFSVERPDGSNFTLKIRSTKLEDSAMYFCASSIIQLVNTGAFFGQGTRLTVV.

In the case of this clonotype: A far more abundant clone sits one base away, making this likely a read error. The chain links TRBV5-5 to TRBJ2-7, with TRBD1 matching 7 bases. V gave up 4 bases and J gave up 9 bases; unmatched junction bases: 13. Germline V gene sequence: CDR1 SGHKS, CDR2 YYEKEE (reference sequence). CDR3 length equals 14 residues. CDR3 residues: CASSETGTAHGQYF. Here the CDR3 DNA reads TGTGCCAGCAGCGAAACGGGGACAGCCCACGGGCAGTACTTC. Full variable domain (missing parts from reference TRBV5-5 and TRBJ2-7): DAGVTQSPTHLIKTRGQQVTLRCSPISGHKSVSWYQQVLGQGPQFIFQYYEKEERGRGNFPDRFSARQFPNYSSELNVNALLLGDSALYLCASSETGTAHGQYFGPGTRLTVT.

This clonotype has just a few counts. The chain carries TRBV20-1 and TRBJ2-1; 13 nucleotides agree with TRBD2. Germline V gene lookup returns CDR1 DFQATT and CDR2 SNEGSKA (reference sequence). This CDR3 comprises 18 residues. Trimming cost V 2 bases and J 1 base; bases outside gene matches: 8. This CDR3 reads CSARRTSGRGRSYNEQFF. Here the CDR3 DNA reads TGCAGTGCTAGAAGGACTAGCGGGAGAGGTAGGTCCTACAATGAGCAGTTCTTC.

This clonotype occurred a few times. A much more abundant neighbour one base away suggests this may be a read error. The CDR3 spells CASSQGPAGVWDTQYF. CDR3 DNA: TGTGCCAGCAGCCAGGGACCAGCGGGAGTTTGGGATACGCAGTATTTT. V gene TRBV28 combines with J gene TRBJ2-3; 8 positions agree with TRBD2. With 6 bases clipped from V and 6 bases from J, the junction kept 14 bases outside the gene matches. CDR1 is MDHEN, CDR2 SYDVKM, per germline. CDR3 length equals 16 residues.

This clonotype was observed a handful of times. This sequence joins TRBV11-3 and TRBJ1-2; a possible D gene is TRBD1 (5 bases). Between the trimmed V and J ends, which lost 2 bases and 6 bases, there was a span of 10 bases. CDR3 size: 13 residues. Per the germline V gene, CDR1 is SGHNT and CDR2 is YENEEA. CDR3 bases: TGTGCCAGCAGCTTATCAGGGCTGGATGGCTACACCTTC. Amino acid sequence: CASSLSGLDGYTF.

This clonotype has at least ten counts. J is TRBJ1-5 and V is TRBV27; D remains unclear. CDR3 length: 14 amino acids. The germline V gene encodes CDR1 MNHEY and CDR2 SMNVEV (reference sequence). V was clipped by 1 base and J by 5 bases, with 9 bases between them. This chain's CDR3 is CASSLYSGDQPQHF. The DNA of the CDR3 is TGTGCCAGCAGTTTATACTCTGGGGATCAGCCCCAGCATTTT.

The chain uses TRBV5-6 and TRBJ1-5; D is perhaps TRBD1 (6 bases). The germline V gene encodes CDR1 SGHDT and CDR2 YYEEEE. Trimming shortened V by 2 bases and J by 0 bases, and 9 bases separated the two germline ends. This CDR3 comprises 15 residues. In DNA form, the CDR3 reads TGTGCCAGCAGCTTCGGGACAAGTAGCAATCAGCCCCAGCATTTT. Translated, it gives CASSFGTSSNQPQHF.

This clonotype appeared many times. The chain couples TRBV6-2 or TRBV6-3 to TRBJ2-5, with D uncertain. This CDR3 is built from 14 residues. V was trimmed by 2 bases and J by 0 bases, leaving 7 bases between them. Germline V lookup: CDR1 MNHEY, CDR2 SVGEGT. The chain's CDR3 is CASSYRDHQETQYF. The CDR3 bases are TGTGCCAGCAGTTACAGAGATCACCAAGAGACCCAGTACTTC.

The rearrangement links TRBV2 to TRBJ2-7; 9 bases line up with TRBD1. The CDR3 length is 13 residues. Looked up from germline, CDR1 is SNHLY and CDR2 is FYNNEI. The junction had 6 bases not matched to a gene; V was cut back by 4 bases and J by 8 bases. The CDR3 coding sequence is TGTGCCAGCAGTGCCGGGACAGGGAGGAAGCAGTACTTC. It encodes CASSAGTGRKQYF.

This clonotype was observed many times. This sequence joins TRBV30 and TRBJ1-2; perhaps TRBD1 as D (5 bases). Trimming left V 0 bases short and J 1 base short, with 9 bases between. The germline CDR1 and CDR2 sequences are GTSNPN and SVGIG (reference sequence). CDR3 size: 14 residues. The CDR3 DNA sequence: TGTGCCTGGAGTGTTTGGGGCGGTAACTATGGCTACACCTTC. Residues: CAWSVWGGNYGYTF.

This clonotype was found many times. The chain uses TRBV7-2 and TRBJ1-1; possibly TRBD1 for D (5 bases). Germline-derived CDR1 and CDR2 are SGHTA and FQGNSA. The CDR3 runs to 15 residues. The V gene lost 4 bases and the J gene lost 5 bases, with 17 bases spanning the gap. CDR3: CASSSGRGAATEAFF. In DNA form, the CDR3 reads TGTGCCAGCAGCTCGGGTAGGGGCGCGGCGACTGAAGCTTTCTTT. Filled out from reference TRBV7-2 and TRBJ1-1, the complete variable domain reads GAGVSQSPSNKVTEKGKDVELRCDPISGHTALYWYRQSLGQGLEFLIYFQGNSAPDKSGLPSDRFSAERTGGSVSTLTIQRTQQEDSAVYLCASSSGRGAATEAFFGQGTRLTVV.

This clonotype appeared many times. The V gene is TRBV7-8, the J gene TRBJ1-6; 11 bases align to TRBD1. J gave up 9 bases and V 5 bases, and 9 bases lay outside the gene matches. This CDR3 contains 16 residues. Germline-derived CDR1 and CDR2 are SGHVS and FQNEAQ. CDR3 coding DNA: TGTGCCAGCAGCCCAAACGCCGGGACAGGGGGTTCACCCCTCCACTTT. Translated: CASSPNAGTGGSPLHF.